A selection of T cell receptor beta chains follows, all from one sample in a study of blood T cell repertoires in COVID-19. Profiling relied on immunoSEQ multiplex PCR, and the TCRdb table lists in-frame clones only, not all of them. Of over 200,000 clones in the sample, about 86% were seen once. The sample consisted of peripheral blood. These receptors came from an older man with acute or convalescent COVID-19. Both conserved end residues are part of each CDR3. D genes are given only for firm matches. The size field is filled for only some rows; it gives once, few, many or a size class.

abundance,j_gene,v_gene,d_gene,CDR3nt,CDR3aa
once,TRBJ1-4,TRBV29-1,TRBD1,TGCAGCGTTTCGGGACAGGGAATTGAAAAACTGTTTTTT,CSVSGQGIEKLFF
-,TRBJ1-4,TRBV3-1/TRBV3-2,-,TGTGCCAGCAGCCAAGAGAGTAACTTTGGTGAAAAACTGTTTTTT,CASSQESNFGEKLFF
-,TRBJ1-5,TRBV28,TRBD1,TGTGCCAGCAGTTCTTTCGGGGACAGGGATAGTTCGGCCCAGCATTTT,CASSSFGDRDSSAQHF
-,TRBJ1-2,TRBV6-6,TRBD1,TGTGCCAGCAGATCAACAGGGGGCTTTAGCTATGGCTACACCTTC,CASRSTGGFSYGYTF
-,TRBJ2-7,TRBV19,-,TGTGCCAGTAGTATTTTCCGGGATCCCTCCTACGAGCAGTACTTC,CASSIFRDPSYEQYF
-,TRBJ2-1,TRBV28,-,TGTGCCAGCAGTTTAAATGGGGCCGCCTCTAATGAGCAGTTCTTC,CASSLNGAASNEQFF
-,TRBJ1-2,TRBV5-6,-,TGTGCCAGCAGCTTGGCGGACAGAGCCTCTAACTATGGCTACACCTTC,CASSLADRASNYGYTF
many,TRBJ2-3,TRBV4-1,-,TGCGCCAGCAGTCAGGGCTCATCTCCAGATACGCAGTATTTT,CASSQGSSPDTQYF
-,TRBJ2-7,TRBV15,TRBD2,TGTGCCACCGCCGAACAGCGGGGGGCGGACGGGTACGAGCAGTACTTC,CATAEQRGADGYEQYF
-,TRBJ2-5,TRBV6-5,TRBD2,TGTGCCAGCAGTTCTCCGGGACTAGGAAAAGAGACCCAGTACTTC,CASSSPGLGKETQYF
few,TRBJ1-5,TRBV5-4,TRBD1,TGTGCCAGCAGCTTGGGAGGGGGCGGGAATAGCAATCAGCCCCAGCATTTT,CASSLGGGGNSNQPQHF
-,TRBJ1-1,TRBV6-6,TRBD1,TGTGCCAGCAGTCCATCGACAGGGGCAAACACTGAAGCTTTCTTT,CASSPSTGANTEAFF
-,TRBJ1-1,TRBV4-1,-,TGCGCCAGCAGCCAAGCAGCCGGGATGAACACTGAAGCTTTCTTT,CASSQAAGMNTEAFF
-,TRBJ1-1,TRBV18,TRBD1,TGTGCCAGCTCAATGGGACAGGGGAGGACTGAAGCTTTCTTT,CASSMGQGRTEAFF
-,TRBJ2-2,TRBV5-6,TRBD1,TGTGCCAGCAGGCGGGACAGGGGAGCCCACACCGGGGAGCTGTTTTTT,CASRRDRGAHTGELFF
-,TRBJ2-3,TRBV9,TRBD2,TGTGCCAGCAGCGTAGATTTGCGGGGGTTCGGGGATACGCAGTATTTT,CASSVDLRGFGDTQYF
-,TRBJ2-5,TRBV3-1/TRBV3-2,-,TGTGCCAGCAGCCAAACCAAGAAAGAGGCCCAGTACTTC,CASSQTKKEAQYF
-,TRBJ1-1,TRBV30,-,TGTGCCTGGAGTGTACAGGGTAGTACTGAAGCTTTCTTT,CAWSVQGSTEAFF
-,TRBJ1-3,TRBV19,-,TGTGCCAGCACGACAGGACCGGGAAACACCATATATTTT,CASTTGPGNTIYF
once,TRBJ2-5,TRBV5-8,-,TGTGCCAGCAGCCTGTACCAAGAGACCCAGTACTTC,CASSLYQETQYF
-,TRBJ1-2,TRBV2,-,TGTGCCAGCTCAGAAAGTGTCTATGGCTACACCTTC,CASSESVYGYTF
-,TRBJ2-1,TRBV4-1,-,TGCGCCAGCAGCCAAGAGGCCTATGAGCAGTTCTTC,CASSQEAYEQFF
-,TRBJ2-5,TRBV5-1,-,TGCGCCAGCAGCCCGGGACTGACTCGCGAGACCCAGTACTTC,CASSPGLTRETQYF
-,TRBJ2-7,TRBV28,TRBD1,TGTGCCAGCAGCCCCCCGGACAGGGTGATAACCTACGAGCAGTACTTC,CASSPPDRVITYEQYF
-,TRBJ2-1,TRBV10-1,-,TGCGCCAGCAGTCGGGTAGATTACAATGAGCAGTTCTTC,CASSRVDYNEQFF
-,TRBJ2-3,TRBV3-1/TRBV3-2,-,TGTGCCAGCAGCCAATCCGGAGATACGCAGTATTTT,CASSQSGDTQYF
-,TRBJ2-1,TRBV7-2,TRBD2,TGTGCCAGCACACTAGCGGGGGTGTACAATGAGCAGTTCTTC,CASTLAGVYNEQFF
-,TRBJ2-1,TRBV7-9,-,TGTGCCAGCAGCTTCGCTAGGTACGATGAGCAGTTCTTC,CASSFARYDEQFF
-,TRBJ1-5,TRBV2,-,TGTGCCAGCAGTACGGTCAGGGAAAGCAATCAGCCCCAGCATTTT,CASSTVRESNQPQHF